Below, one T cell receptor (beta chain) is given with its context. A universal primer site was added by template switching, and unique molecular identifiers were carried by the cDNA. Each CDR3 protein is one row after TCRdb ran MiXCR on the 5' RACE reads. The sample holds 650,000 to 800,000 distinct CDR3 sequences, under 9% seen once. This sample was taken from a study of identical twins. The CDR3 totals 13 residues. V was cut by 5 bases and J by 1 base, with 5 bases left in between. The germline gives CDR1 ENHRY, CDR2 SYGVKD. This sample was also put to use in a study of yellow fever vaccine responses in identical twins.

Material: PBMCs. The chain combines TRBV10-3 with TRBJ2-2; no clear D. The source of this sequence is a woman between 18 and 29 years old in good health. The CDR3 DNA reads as TGTGCCATCAGTCCGGGGAACACCGGGGAGCTGTTTTTT. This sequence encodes CAISPGNTGELFF.